Included here is one T cell receptor (beta chain) sequence, with context. It was with 60 Vbeta and 13 Jbeta primers that the PCR ran. Generated by immunoSEQ multiplex PCR, the TCRdb table keeps only in-frame clones and is missing some. The sample consists of 130,000 to 150,000 clones, approximately 79% of them appearing once. The sample belongs to a study of cytomegalovirus exposure and HLA in healthy donors. The V and J ends lost 3 bases and 4 bases respectively, with 12 bases between them. The CDR3 totals 14 residues. Germline V lookup: CDR1 MNHEY, CDR2 SMNVEV (reference sequence). Sequenced: PBMCs. This clonotype was obtained from a man in his late teens or twenties in good health and CMV-seropositive. The chain employs TRBV27 and TRBJ1-1; D might be TRBD1 (5 bases). Written as DNA, the CDR3 is TGTGCCAGCAGTTTGCGGCAGGGAGGCACTGAAGCTTTCTTT. It codes for CASSLRQGGTEAFF.